Presented here are 10 T cell receptor beta chains from one specimen sequenced in a study of T cell clonality in common variable immunodeficiency. Study-wide points: Common variable immunodeficiency TCR beta sequences reportedly had fewer deletions and N-nucleotide insertions.

Antigens for these TCRs are unknown. Here immunoSEQ multiplex PCR was the method, and the copy in TCRdb shows in-frame clones only, minus some. The profile covers roughly 34,000 clones, none occurring a single time. Sequencing was carried out using peripheral blood mononuclear cells. All receptors derive from a human donor with common variable immunodeficiency.

Of note for this clone: The observed sequence ends 3 residues before the CDR3 terminus, with the missing tail filled in from the germline J gene. The chain combines TRBV30 with TRBJ2-5; the D gene is possibly TRBD1 (5 bases). The CDR3 covers 12 residues. Germline loops: CDR1 GTSNPN, CDR2 SVGIG (reference sequence). CDR3 sequence reads: CAWSATTVTQYF. Partial CDR3 DNA: TGTGCCTGGAGTGCTACGACAGTAACC.

This clone was counted ten times or more. The read is 3 residues too short to cover the CDR3 end, so that end is filled in from the germline J gene. This chain connects TRBV6-1 to TRBJ2-7; perhaps TRBD1 as D (6 bases). Germline values: CDR1 MNHNS, CDR2 SASEGT. The CDR3 spans 16 residues. V shed 3 bases and J shed 0 bases, with 15 bases lying between them. The covered CDR3 bases are TGTGCCAGCAGTGATGTGGACAGCCTATACTCCTACGAG. It is translated as CASSDVDSLYSYE. The whole CDR3 region reads CASSDVDSLYSYEQYF.

This clone was seen repeatedly, ten times or more. The read terminates 3 residues before the CDR3 end, so the remaining end is supplied by the germline J gene. This chain uses TRBV24-1 with TRBJ2-1; TRBD1 matches at 8 bases. Germline assignment: CDR1 KGHDR and CDR2 SFDVKD. Germline trimming cut 4 bases from V and 7 bases from J; bases unmatched to any gene: 11. The CDR3 extends over 16 amino acids. The CDR3 DNA, read in part, is TGTGCCACCAGTGACCCAGGACAGGGTCAGGGGAATGAG. Translation: CATSDPGQGQGNE. The entire CDR3 reads CATSDPGQGQGNEQFF.

On this clone: The junction departs from the called germline gene at one end, perhaps through a read error. Read data end 3 residues before the CDR3 end; the end is taken from the germline J gene. The rearrangement links TRBV7-9 to TRBJ2-3, with unresolved D. The CDR3 loop spans 13 amino acids. Germline assignment: CDR1 SEHNR and CDR2 FQNEAQ (reference sequence). CDR3 DNA, as far as it was read: TGTTCCAGCAGCTTTACAGCCACAGATACG. It is translated as CSSSFTATDT. The whole CDR3 is CSSSFTATDTQYF.

To note about this clone: Sequencing ends 3 residues short of the CDR3 end; the germline J gene provides the rest. The chain employs TRBV19 and TRBJ2-1; 9 bases fit TRBD2. CDR1 is LNHDA, CDR2 SQIVND, per germline (reference sequence). CDR3 length equals 15 residues. The ends lost 5 bases at V and 4 bases at J; junction bases unmatched: 6. The CDR3 sequence: CASSLASGDYNEQFF. The CDR3 bases that were read are TGTGCCAGTAGTCTCGCTAGCGGGGATTACAATGAG.

At least ten counts were recorded for this clone. Read data end 3 residues before the CDR3 end; the end is taken from the germline J gene. This chain connects TRBV5-1 to TRBJ2-7; D is unclear. In germline, CDR1 is SGHRS, CDR2 YFSETQ. This CDR3 region has 13 residues. The V and J ends lost 7 bases and 4 bases respectively, with 15 bases between them. CDR3 protein: CASAPSTSYEQYF. The covered CDR3 bases are TGCGCCAGCGCCCCCTCCACAAGTTACGAG.

The sample holds many counts of this clone. The read finishes 3 residues shy of the CDR3 end, and the germline J gene is used to complete it. The chain couples TRBV18 to TRBJ2-1, with TRBD1 identical over 11 bases. This CDR3 has 16 residues. The germline CDR1 and CDR2 sequences are KGHSH and LQKENI. V was pared by 3 bases and J by 8 bases, with 9 bases of the junction left unmatched. CDR3 bases read: TGTGCCAGCTCACCTATAACCGGGACAGGGGGATATGAG. Protein: CASSPITGTGGYE. The whole CDR3 is CASSPITGTGGYEQFF.

This clone was counted only a few times. The CDR3 end is not reached by the read, which stops 3 residues before it; the germline J gene fills it in. V is TRBV7-2 and J is TRBJ2-5; weak D call: TRBD2 (5 bases). V was clipped by 2 bases and J by 2 bases, with 12 bases between them. The CDR3 length is 15 residues. Looked up from germline, CDR1 is SGHTA and CDR2 is FQGNSA. The CDR3 bases that were read are TGTGCCAGCAGCTTACGTTGGCGGGCGCAAGAGACC. This codes for CASSLRWRAQET. The full CDR3 sequence reads CASSLRWRAQETQYF. Full variable domain (remainder filled in from reference TRBV7-2 and TRBJ2-5): GAGVSQSPSNKVTEKGKDVELRCDPISGHTALYWYRQSLGQGLEFLIYFQGNSAPDKSGLPSDRFSAERTGGSVSTLTIQRTQQEDSAVYLCASSLRWRAQETQYFGPGTRLLVL.

This clone was counted a few times. The DNA ends 3 residues before the CDR3 does, and the rest of the CDR3 is filled in from the germline J gene. V gene TRBV5-1 combines with J gene TRBJ2-7, with D perhaps TRBD1 (6 bases). CDR3 length: 12 amino acids. The V gene's germline CDR1 is SGHRS and CDR2 YFSETQ. Trimming cost V 7 bases and J 4 bases, with 12 bases left between them. The chain's CDR3 is CASGQSGYEQYF. The CDR3 DNA, read in part, is TGCGCCAGCGGACAGTCAGGATACGAG.

This clone occurred many times. The read halts 3 residues ahead of the CDR3 end, with the missing end drawn from the germline J gene. The chain recombines TRBV20-1 with TRBJ1-6; tentatively, D is TRBD1 (5 bases). Germline values: CDR1 DFQATT, CDR2 SNEGSKA (reference sequence). Trimming took 3 bases from V and 8 from J, leaving 14 bases between them. This CDR3 region has 14 residues. CDR3 DNA, as far as it was read: TGCAGTGCTAGTGGGGTTCGAGGGGATTCACCC. Translating it yields CSASGVRGDSP. The whole CDR3 protein reads CSASGVRGDSPLHF.